The clone carrying this T cell receptor beta chain was detected only a few times. Its antigen remains unknown. The source of the sample is a study of shared clonotypes between healthy human individuals. Study-wide context: The plates for each donor numbered three CD4 naive, three CD4 memory, two CD8 naive and one CD8 memory.

Study-level points and caveats: In four donors, around 4.5% of naive CD4 clonotypes appeared in common.

Healthy adults negative for HIV, lacking recent acute infections or vaccinations, served as donors. Per the study methods: Filtering was not the same, since immunoSEQ gave junction-only sequences without quality scores. TCRdb's table, derived via immunoSEQ multiplex PCR, lists solely in-frame clones and lacks some. V and J calls and clone size are those listed in that table; D and trimming were worked out from the DNA. Counted here are approximately 1.1 million clones, around 78% occurring once; the ten biggest clones make up approximately 0.5%. CDR3 length: 14 amino acids. Germline V gene data show CDR1 as MNHEY and CDR2 as SVGAGI. Trimming cost V 7 bases and J 6 bases, with 18 bases left between them.

This chain uses TRBV6-5 with TRBJ1-1, with D tentatively TRBD1 (5 bases). The TCR comes from a man aged 18 to 35 in good health. Some clones in this sample may be carry-over from other donors' samples. The sequenced sample consisted of memory CD4+ T cells from PBMCs. The subset is: CD45RA-negative fraction. Here the CDR3 DNA reads TGTGCCAGCAAGGCCCCAGGGCTAACAGCTGAAGCTTTCTTT. This gives the protein CASKAPGLTAEAFF.